The 14 T cell receptor beta chains below were found in one sample sequenced in a study of T cell responses to AZD1222 COVID-19 vaccine. The assay was immunoSEQ multiplex PCR, and TCRdb's table has in-frame clones only and misses some. This table holds 150,000 to 200,000 clones, 85% to 95% found once. The sample in question was peripheral blood, obtained on day 0 of AZD1222 vaccination. These receptor sequences come from an adult in good health.

This chain uses TRBV7-9 with TRBJ1-1; TRBD1 matches 8 bases. The germline V gene has CDR1 SEHNR and CDR2 FQNEAQ (reference sequence). CDR3 length: 15 residues. V shed 2 bases and J 1 base; nucleotides not matched to a gene: 3. The CDR3 reads CASSLRQGTNTEAFF. The DNA for the CDR3 is TGTGCCAGCAGCTTACGACAGGGGACGAACACTGAAGCTTTCTTT.

The chain is built from TRBV3-1 (or the pseudogene TRBV3-2) and TRBJ2-1, with 7 bases identical to TRBD1. The V gene end was trimmed by 1 base and the J gene end by 7 bases; junction bases not matched to a gene: 16. The germline gives CDR1 LGHDT, CDR2 YNNKEL (reference sequence). The CDR3 covers 18 residues. The CDR3 DNA reads as TGTGCCAGCAGCCAAGGTGAGCGGCGGCTTACAGGGGTTAATGAGCAGTTCTTC. As protein: CASSQGERRLTGVNEQFF.

J is TRBJ1-4 and V is TRBV28; D is ambiguous. Trimming stripped 3 bases from V and 4 bases from J, with 9 bases between. Germline V gene data show CDR1 as MDHEN and CDR2 as SYDVKM. The CDR3 totals 14 residues. The CDR3 DNA reads as TGTGCCAGCAGTTTCCGGTTGGGTAATGAAAAACTGTTTTTT. This gives the protein CASSFRLGNEKLFF.

DNA for the CDR3: TGTGCCACCCTTCCTGCCGGGGCAACTAATGAAAAACTGTTTTTT. Translated: CATLPAGATNEKLFF. V usage is TRBV6-5 and J usage is TRBJ1-4; the D is unclear. V shed 10 bases and J shed 0 bases, with 15 bases lying between them. Germline V gives CDR1 MNHEY, CDR2 SVGAGI. The CDR3 runs 15 residues.

This chain uses TRBV7-2 with TRBJ1-6, with D unresolved. V lost 0 bases to trimming and J lost 6 bases, with 12 bases between them. The germline CDR1 and CDR2 sequences are SGHTA and FQGNSA. The CDR3 contains 16 residues. The CDR3 region has the DNA TGTGCCAGCAGCTTAGCGGAGTGGCCAGCTAATTCACCCCTCCACTTT. This encodes CASSLAEWPANSPLHF.

The gene calls are TRBV30 and TRBJ2-2, with 7 bases matching TRBD2. Per germline, CDR1 GTSNPN and CDR2 SVGIG (reference sequence). V was pared by 1 base and J by 4 bases, with 9 bases of the junction left unmatched. The CDR3 loop spans 16 amino acids. This chain's CDR3 is CAWSGRGGSRTGELFF. CDR3 DNA sequence: TGTGCCTGGAGTGGGCGGGGAGGGTCGCGCACCGGGGAGCTGTTTTTT.

The chain carries TRBV5-1 and TRBJ1-2, with TRBD1 matching over 7 bases. Germline V CDR1 and CDR2: SGHRS, YFSETQ. The trim removed 4 bases at V and 4 bases at J, leaving 10 bases unmatched. The CDR3 consists of 15 residues. The CDR3 is CASSEASGTVYGYTF. The CDR3 DNA sequence: TGCGCCAGCAGCGAGGCTTCCGGGACAGTCTATGGCTACACCTTC.

The V and J genes are TRBV7-9 and TRBJ2-7; TRBD2 agrees at 7 bases. Per germline, CDR1 SEHNR and CDR2 FQNEAQ (reference sequence). There are 13 residues in the CDR3. V was clipped by 3 bases and J by 6 bases; unmatched bases: 5. CDR3 sequence reads: CASSFTGGGEQYF. The CDR3 bases are TGTGCCAGCAGCTTCACGGGGGGTGGCGAGCAGTACTTC.

The chain joins TRBV28 to TRBJ1-6; D is unresolved. The germline V gene encodes CDR1 MDHEN and CDR2 SYDVKM. Trimming stripped 8 bases from V and 9 bases from J, with 8 bases between. CDR3 length: 11 amino acids. The CDR3 DNA follows: TGTGCCAGCGGCGTGGGTTCACCCCTCCACTTT. Protein sequence: CASGVGSPLHF. The full variable domain, in which reference TRBV28 and TRBJ1-6 provide the parts outside the CDR3, is DVKVTQSSRYLVKRTGEKVFLECVQDMDHENMFWYRQDPGLGLRLIYFSYDVKMKEKGDIPEGYSVSREKKERFSLILESASTNQTSMYLCASGVGSPLHFGNGTRLTVT.

In this sample, this clone turned up once. This sequence joins TRBV27 and TRBJ1-4, with TRBD1 as a possible D gene (5 bases). Germline V gene lookup returns CDR1 MNHEY and CDR2 SMNVEV (reference sequence). The CDR3 length is 15 residues. Trimming removed 4 bases at V and 7 bases at J, with 16 bases between. The CDR3 DNA reads TGTGCCAGCAGTTCCCCACATGGGGGACGTGAAAAACTGTTTTTT. Translated, it gives CASSSPHGGREKLFF.

V gene TRBV19 combines with J gene TRBJ1-1, with 7 bases lining up with TRBD1. Germline V CDR1 and CDR2: LNHDA, SQIVND (reference sequence). The CDR3 length is 15 residues. Unmatched junction bases numbered 12, after V lost 6 bases and J lost 5 bases. The CDR3 here is CASRDRDGGWTEAFF. DNA of the CDR3: TGTGCCAGTAGAGACAGGGACGGTGGATGGACTGAAGCTTTCTTT.

The chain combines TRBV21-1 with TRBJ2-6; the D call TRBD1 from the table was never checked on the DNA. TRBV21-1 is classified as a pseudogene. The length of the CDR3 is 19 residues. As DNA, the CDR3 is TGTGCCAGCAGCAAAAAGGAGCACAGGGGGCAAAATGGGGCCAACGTCCTGACTTTC. It translates to CASSKKEHRGQNGANVLTF.

The chain links TRBV11-2 to TRBJ1-3; possibly TRBD1 for D (5 bases). V was trimmed by 5 bases and J by 0 bases, leaving 11 bases between them. The CDR3 is 15 residues long. The germline CDR1 and CDR2 sequences are SGHAT and FQNNGV. The CDR3 DNA sequence: TGTGCCAGCAGCCCGCCCGGGGGCTCTGGAAACACCATATATTTT. This gives the protein CASSPPGGSGNTIYF.

The rearrangement links TRBV13 to TRBJ2-7, with TRBD2 matching 14 bases. The CDR3 is made up of 18 amino acids. In germline, CDR1 is PRHDT, CDR2 FYEKMQ (reference sequence). V trimming: 0 bases; J trimming: 5 bases; junction bases outside the gene matches: 9. CDR3 residues: CASSLGLGLAGEYHEQYF. DNA for the CDR3: TGTGCCAGCAGCTTAGGCCTGGGACTAGCGGGAGAGTACCACGAGCAGTACTTC.